These 11 T cell receptor beta chains share one sample of origin, sequenced in a study of OX40 agonist ivuxolimab in advanced cancers. The method was immunoSEQ multiplex PCR; TCRdb's version includes in-frame clones alone and lacks a portion of them. The sample records tens of thousands of clones, 84% being singletons. The sequences come from CD4+ or CD8+ T cells sorted from blood, collected in a trial of the OX40 agonist ivuxolimab. The receptors were gathered from an adult with an advanced solid tumor such as melanoma, head and neck, liver or kidney cancer.

This rearrangement joins TRBV30 to TRBJ2-5; perhaps TRBD2 as D (6 bases). TRBJ2-7 matches the DNA end more closely, so the J call is doubtful. Germline values: CDR1 GTSNPN, CDR2 SVGIG (reference sequence). CDR3 length: 14 amino acids. The CDR3 DNA sequence: TGTGCCTGGAGTGGCGGGGTGGGTCGGGGCGAGCAGTACTTC. Translated: CAWSGGVGRGEQYF.

The chain combines TRBV4-2 with TRBJ2-6; D is ambiguous. The CDR3 runs to 16 residues. CDR1 LGHNA and CDR2 YNFKEQ come from the germline V gene. With 0 bases removed from V and 0 bases from J, the gap between germline ends came to 6 bases. Here the CDR3 reads CASSQDRLSGANVLTF. CDR3 DNA: TGTGCCAGCAGCCAAGATCGCCTCTCTGGGGCCAACGTCCTGACTTTC.

The chain joins TRBV27 to TRBJ1-5, with 8 bases that match TRBD1. The CDR3 runs 14 residues. CDR1 and CDR2 from the germline V gene are MNHEY and SMNVEV (reference sequence). V lost 5 bases, J lost 6 bases, and 6 bases stayed unmatched. The CDR3 sequence is CASSPPGGAQPQHF. The DNA for the CDR3 is TGTGCCAGCAGTCCCCCAGGGGGCGCTCAGCCCCAGCATTTT.

The CDR3 sequence is CASSQSPGLPGETQYF. The CDR3 DNA reads TGCGCCAGCAGCCAAAGTCCGGGACTACCTGGGGAGACCCAGTACTTC. The V gene is TRBV4-1, the J gene TRBJ2-5; 7 positions agree with TRBD2. The V gene's germline CDR1 is MGHRA and CDR2 YSYEKL. This CDR3 spans 16 amino acids. Losses at the gene ends were 2 bases for V and 5 bases for J; bases not matched to a gene: 11.

This chain connects TRBV7-6 to TRBJ1-5; D remains unclear. The V gene's germline CDR1 is SGHVS and CDR2 FNYEAQ. CDR3 size: 13 residues. With 2 bases removed from V and 3 bases from J, the gap between germline ends came to 5 bases. As DNA, the CDR3 is TGTGCCAGCAGCTTAATGGACAATCAGCCCCAGCATTTT. Amino acids: CASSLMDNQPQHF.

The chain combines TRBV9 with TRBJ1-3; TRBD1 matches 10 bases. Trimming at V came to 0 bases and at J to 7 bases, leaving 4 bases not matched to a gene. Looked up from germline, CDR1 is SGDLS and CDR2 is YYNGEE. The CDR3 totals 15 residues. CDR3 protein: CASSVGDRGWNTIYF. CDR3 nucleotide sequence: TGTGCCAGCAGCGTAGGGGACAGGGGATGGAACACCATATATTTT.

V usage is TRBV28 and J usage is TRBJ2-3; TRBD1 aligns across 8 bases. V gave up 4 bases and J gave up 0 bases; unmatched junction bases: 3. Germline V gene lookup returns CDR1 MDHEN and CDR2 SYDVKM. The CDR3 contains 15 residues. CDR3 residues: CASSSDRASTDTQYF. The DNA of the CDR3 is TGTGCCAGCAGTTCGGACAGGGCTAGCACAGATACGCAGTATTTT.

The chain has TRBV7-9 and TRBJ2-1; TRBD2 agrees at 11 bases. There are 15 residues in the CDR3. Germline lookup yields CDR1 SEHNR and CDR2 FQNEAQ (reference sequence). J lost 7 bases, V lost 5 bases, and 7 bases had no gene match. The CDR3 nucleotides are TGTGCCAGCAGCCCCCTTAGCGGGGGGGGGAATGAGCAGTTCTTC. Translated: CASSPLSGGGNEQFF.

This clone was detected a few times. The rearrangement joins TRBV4-1 to TRBJ2-3; D remains ambiguous. Per the germline V gene, CDR1 is MGHRA and CDR2 is YSYEKL. The CDR3 covers 12 residues. Trimming pared 1 base from V and 4 bases from J, leaving 3 bases between. CDR3 coding DNA: TGCGCCAGCAGCCAAGGTGCAGATACGCAGTATTTT. Its protein is CASSQGADTQYF.

CDR3 nucleotide sequence: TGCGCCAGCAGCCATCGCTACCCGGGACTAGCGGACAATGAGCAGTTCTTC. This translates into CASSHRYPGLADNEQFF. J is TRBJ2-1 and V is TRBV4-1; TRBD2 matches at 11 bases. CDR3 length: 17 residues. V was clipped by 3 bases and J by 5 bases; unmatched bases: 9. Germline CDR1 and CDR2: MGHRA and YSYEKL.

This chain joins TRBV27 and TRBJ2-2; the D gene could be TRBD1 or TRBD2 (5 bases each). The germline V gene encodes CDR1 MNHEY and CDR2 SMNVEV (reference sequence). V lost 5 bases and J lost 7, with 5 bases in between. The CDR3 spans 11 residues. The DNA for the CDR3 is TGTGCCAGCAGTGGGGGCGGGGAGCTGTTTTTT. This codes for CASSGGGELFF.